This is a list of T cell receptor beta chains from one sample in a study of blood T cell repertoires in COVID-19. TCRdb's copy holds only in-frame clones and misses some; the assay was immunoSEQ multiplex PCR. The repertoire holds about 290,000 clones, roughly 90% seen once, with about 4.6% in the top ten. Sequences were obtained from peripheral blood. These receptors originate from a man aged 35-49 years with acute or convalescent COVID-19. CDR3s include the opening cysteine and the closing phenylalanine or tryptophan. A D gene is named only where the DNA matches it firmly. Rows may omit the clone size; those that give it use once, few, many or a size class.

D gene,CDR3 length,V gene,J gene,clone size,CDR3 protein,CDR3 DNA
-,13,TRBV11-3,TRBJ2-2,few,CASSPRSTGELFF,TGTGCCAGCAGCCCACGTAGCACCGGGGAGCTGTTTTTT
TRBD1,13,TRBV6-5,TRBJ1-5,-,CASKTGGGQPQHF,TGTGCCAGCAAAACAGGGGGTGGGCAGCCCCAGCATTTT
-,12,TRBV28,TRBJ1-2,-,CASSSGTHGYTF,TGTGCCAGCAGTTCAGGGACTCATGGCTACACCTTC
-,14,TRBV28,TRBJ1-1,-,CASTSPGEAVKAFF,TGTGCCAGCACCTCGCCGGGGGAAGCGGTGAAAGCTTTCTTT
-,13,TRBV5-1,TRBJ1-1,few,CASSPTGPTEAFF,TGCGCCAGCAGCCCCACAGGGCCAACTGAAGCTTTCTTT
-,13,TRBV5-1,TRBJ2-7,-,CASSLDPSREQYF,TGCGCCAGCAGCTTGGACCCTTCGAGGGAGCAGTACTTC
-,13,TRBV7-3,TRBJ1-5,-,CASSLTRNQPQHF,TGTGCCAGCAGCTTAACCCGGAATCAGCCCCAGCATTTT
TRBD1,15,TRBV29-1,TRBJ1-2,-,CSVAGGQEGAYGYTF,TGCAGCGTTGCGGGTGGACAGGAGGGGGCCTATGGCTACACCTTC
-,12,TRBV29-1,TRBJ2-3,-,CSVVEQTDTQYF,TGCAGCGTTGTAGAACAGACAGATACGCAGTATTTT
-,13,TRBV5-4,TRBJ2-3,-,CASSLNPGPTWYF,TGTGCCAGCAGCTTGAACCCTGGGCCAACCTGGTATTTT
-,11,TRBV12-3/TRBV12-4,TRBJ2-5,-,CATGQRETQYF,TGTGCCACGGGTCAGCGGGAGACCCAGTACTTC
-,14,TRBV18,TRBJ1-5,few,CASSPLPTGQPQHF,TGTGCCAGCTCACCACTACCGACAGGACAGCCCCAGCATTTT
-,17,TRBV3-1/TRBV3-2,TRBJ1-5,few,CASSQDKSGGSQEPQHF,TGTGCCAGCAGCCAAGATAAATCGGGGGGCAGCCAAGAGCCCCAGCATTTT
-,14,TRBV19,TRBJ2-7,-,CASSIQGQSYEQYF,TGTGCCAGTAGTATACAGGGCCAATCCTACGAGCAGTACTTC
TRBD1,15,TRBV5-5,TRBJ1-3,-,CASSLDGTGGNTIYF,TGTGCCAGCAGCTTGGATGGGACAGGGGGAAACACCATATATTTT
TRBD1,13,TRBV30,TRBJ1-1,-,CAGTRTGPTEAFF,TGTGCCGGAACAAGGACAGGGCCCACTGAAGCTTTCTTT
-,13,TRBV6-1,TRBJ1-6,-,CASSDRGNSPLHF,TGTGCCAGCAGTGACAGGGGAAATTCACCCCTCCACTTT
-,13,TRBV18,TRBJ1-2,-,CASSPKIEGGYTF,TGTGCCAGCTCACCAAAGATAGAGGGTGGCTACACCTTC
-,11,TRBV30,TRBJ2-5,-,CAWSTGETQYF,TGTGCCTGGAGTACGGGGGAGACCCAGTACTTC
TRBD1,15,TRBV4-2,TRBJ1-2,-,CASSLSGTGGYGYTF,TGTGCCAGCAGCTTGTCCGGGACAGGGGGTTATGGCTACACCTTC
-,15,TRBV30,TRBJ1-5,few,CAWRQPNTGNQPQHF,TGTGCCTGGCGACAGCCCAATACAGGGAATCAGCCCCAGCATTTT
TRBD1,12,TRBV2,TRBJ1-1,-,CASSGRGLQAFF,TGTGCCAGCAGTGGAAGGGGGCTTCAAGCTTTCTTT
TRBD1,13,TRBV11-2,TRBJ1-5,-,CASSLTGDQPQHF,TGTGCCAGCAGCCTGACAGGGGATCAGCCCCAGCATTTT
TRBD2,14,TRBV10-2,TRBJ2-7,-,CASSESSGSYEQYF,TGCGCCAGCAGTGAGTCTAGCGGGTCCTACGAGCAGTACTTC
TRBD1,14,TRBV10-2,TRBJ1-2,-,CASTLQGAFYGYTF,TGCGCCAGCACCCTACAGGGGGCCTTCTATGGCTACACCTTC
-,16,TRBV7-2,TRBJ1-6,-,CASSLFVRQYNSPLHF,TGTGCCAGCAGCTTATTTGTGAGACAGTATAATTCACCCCTCCACTTT
TRBD1,17,TRBV11-2,TRBJ1-3,-,CASSGYRGSSSGNTIYF,TGTGCCAGCAGCGGGTACAGGGGATCCTCCTCTGGAAACACCATATATTTT
-,14,TRBV30,TRBJ2-3,few,CAWSDRSRTDTQYF,TGTGCCTGGAGCGACAGGAGTCGCACAGATACGCAGTATTTT
TRBD2,17,TRBV5-5,TRBJ2-6,-,CASSQAAGNSGANVLTF,TGTGCCAGCAGCCAAGCAGCGGGGAACTCTGGGGCCAACGTCCTGACTTTC
TRBD1,12,TRBV19,TRBJ1-1,-,CASSTRGTPAFF,TGTGCCAGTAGTACCAGGGGGACCCCTGCTTTCTTT
TRBD1,16,TRBV2,TRBJ1-5,-,CASSELGTGLNQPQHF,TGTGCCAGCTCGGAGCTTGGGACAGGGCTAAATCAGCCCCAGCATTTT
TRBD1,16,TRBV29-1,TRBJ2-1,-,CSVEFGTGGHYNEQFF,TGCAGCGTTGAATTCGGGACAGGGGGCCACTACAATGAGCAGTTCTTC
-,14,TRBV2,TRBJ2-7,once,CASKPRQAIYEQYF,TGTGCCAGCAAACCGCGCCAGGCAATCTACGAGCAGTACTTC
-,14,TRBV5-4,TRBJ1-1,few,CASSLRQGSTEAFF,TGTGCCAGCAGCTTGAGGCAGGGGAGCACTGAAGCTTTCTTT
-,12,TRBV6-5,TRBJ2-1,few,CASRDTWNEQFF,TGTGCCAGCAGGGACACGTGGAATGAGCAGTTCTTC
-,13,TRBV6-2/TRBV6-3,TRBJ2-7,-,CASSLSRSYEQYF,TGTGCCAGCAGTTTGTCGAGATCCTACGAGCAGTACTTC
-,16,TRBV7-7,TRBJ1-5,once,CASSLARGYSNQPQHF,TGTGCCAGCAGCTTAGCGCGCGGATATAGCAATCAGCCCCAGCATTTT
TRBD1,16,TRBV6-5,TRBJ2-2,-,CASSSWTGSNTGELFF,TGTGCCAGCAGTTCCTGGACAGGGTCGAACACCGGGGAGCTGTTTTTT
-,12,TRBV5-5,TRBJ1-5,-,CASSPNLHPQHF,TGTGCCAGCAGCCCTAACCTTCACCCCCAGCATTTT
TRBD1,15,TRBV7-9,TRBJ2-1,-,CASSADRVSYNEQFF,TGTGCCAGCAGCGCCGACAGGGTCTCCTACAATGAGCAGTTCTTC
-,13,TRBV9,TRBJ2-4,-,CASSVGPENIQYF,TGTGCCAGCAGCGTAGGTCCAGAAAACATTCAGTACTTC
-,12,TRBV13,TRBJ2-1,once,CASSFADNEQFF,TGTGCCAGCAGCTTTGCAGACAATGAGCAGTTCTTC
-,11,TRBV2,TRBJ1-1,-,CASSVQFEAFF,TGTGCCAGCAGTGTACAGTTTGAAGCTTTCTTT
TRBD2,18,TRBV19,TRBJ2-2,-,CASIKRDPGLANTGELFF,TGTGCCAGTATTAAGAGGGACCCGGGACTAGCAAACACCGGGGAGCTGTTTTTT
TRBD1,15,TRBV19,TRBJ1-2,-,CASSMDRGGDYGYTF,TGTGCCAGTAGTATGGACAGGGGTGGAGACTATGGCTACACCTTC
TRBD1,14,TRBV19,TRBJ1-2,-,CASSGTGKGDGYTF,TGTGCCAGTAGTGGGACAGGGAAGGGTGATGGCTACACCTTC
-,16,TRBV7-8,TRBJ2-3,-,CASSPLQGTITDTQYF,TGTGCCAGCAGCCCCCTACAGGGAACCATTACAGATACGCAGTATTTT
TRBD1,13,TRBV12-3/TRBV12-4,TRBJ2-7,-,CASSWGQSYEQYF,TGTGCCAGCAGTTGGGGACAGTCCTACGAGCAGTACTTC
-,16,TRBV6-5,TRBJ1-1,-,CASSYGENGMNTEAFF,TGTGCCAGCAGTTACGGGGAGAATGGGATGAACACTGAAGCTTTCTTT
TRBD2,14,TRBV11-2,TRBJ2-1,-,CASLPAGGFGEQFF,TGTGCCAGCCTCCCTGCGGGGGGGTTTGGAGAGCAGTTCTTC
-,14,TRBV10-2,TRBJ2-7,-,CASHQVLPSYEQYF,TGCGCCAGCCATCAGGTGCTCCCGTCTTACGAGCAGTACTTC
-,21,TRBV18,TRBJ1-5,-,CASSRLPGGIPYLPSNQPQHF,TGTGCCAGCTCACGACTCCCCGGGGGGATACCGTATCTACCTAGCAATCAGCCCCAGCATTTT
-,14,TRBV4-2,TRBJ1-2,-,CASSQGGVNYGYTF,TGTGCCAGCAGCCAAGGGGGCGTTAACTATGGCTACACCTTC
-,14,TRBV30,TRBJ1-1,-,CAWSVRRGGTEAFF,TGTGCCTGGAGTGTAAGGCGGGGTGGCACTGAAGCTTTCTTT
TRBD2,17,TRBV5-1,TRBJ2-1,-,CASSPTSGGPSYNEQFF,TGCGCCAGCAGCCCGACTAGCGGGGGCCCATCCTACAATGAGCAGTTCTTC
TRBD1,14,TRBV5-1,TRBJ1-2,-,CASSGGQGGYGYTF,TGCGCCAGCAGCGGGGGACAGGGCGGCTATGGCTACACCTTC
TRBD1,16,TRBV19,TRBJ1-1,-,CASSNGGGRVGNEAFF,TGTGCCAGTAGTAATGGAGGGGGCAGGGTGGGCAATGAAGCTTTCTTT
-,14,TRBV4-2,TRBJ1-2,-,CASSQAARRGGYTF,TGTGCCAGCAGCCAAGCAGCCAGACGCGGTGGCTACACCTTC
TRBD1,12,TRBV28,TRBJ1-1,-,CATKGDSALAFF,TGTGCCACCAAGGGGGACAGTGCGTTGGCTTTCTTT